Below are 21 T cell receptor beta chains sequenced from a single sample in a study of T cell responses to AZD1222 COVID-19 vaccine (dated by TCRdb to the early 2020s). Read against the paper, the sample's time point label means: baseline before first vaccination. Receptor libraries were prepared by the immunoSEQ multiplex PCR assay. TCRdb carries this immuneACCESS record with in-frame sequences only. Its versions omit some clonotypes, under half of them owing to an unresolved V gene in the studies checked, with the rest unexplained. Across this sample there are about 140,000 clones, with more than 80% seen only once. The ten most abundant clones make up over 2.5% of the sample. The source material was peripheral blood, sampled on day 0 of AZD1222 vaccination. The source is an adult in good health.

This rearrangement joins TRBV15 to TRBJ2-5; a weak D match, TRBD2 (6 bases). The CDR3 runs 13 residues. Germline V CDR1 and CDR2: LNHNV, YYDKDF (reference sequence). V gave up 6 bases and J gave up 3 bases, with 11 bases separating them. CDR3 sequence reads: CATRFLAEETQYF. CDR3 in DNA: TGTGCCACCAGGTTCTTAGCGGAAGAGACCCAGTACTTC. Using reference TRBV15 and TRBJ2-5 for the parts outside the CDR3, the full variable domain is DAMVIQNPRYQVTQFGKPVTLSCSQTLNHNVMYWYQQKSSQAPKLLFHYYDKDFNNEADTPDNFQSRRPNTSFCFLDIRSPGLGDTAMYLCATRFLAEETQYFGPGTRLLVL.

This clone was seen a handful of times. The rearrangement uses TRBV10-2 and TRBJ1-2, with D perhaps TRBD1 (5 bases). Germline CDR1 reads WSHSY; CDR2 reads SAAADI. Trimming pared 1 base from V and 5 bases from J, leaving 8 bases between. CDR3 length: 13 residues. In nucleotides, the CDR3 is TGCGCCAGCAGTGAGTACAGGAGTTATGGCTACACCTTC. Protein: CASSEYRSYGYTF.

The V and J genes are TRBV2 and TRBJ1-1; unclear D gene. Germline CDR1 is SNHLY and CDR2 is FYNNEI. Trimming took off 1 base at V and 10 bases at J, with 10 bases between the two ends. The CDR3 contains 12 residues. For the CDR3, the DNA is TGTGCCAGCAGTGAAGGTGCAGTCCGAGCTTTCTTT. Encoded protein: CASSEGAVRAFF.

This chain links TRBV6-4 with TRBJ2-1; weak D call: TRBD2 (5 bases). This CDR3 contains 17 residues. The germline gives CDR1 MRHNA, CDR2 SNTAGT. V was pared by 4 bases and J by 0 bases, with 16 bases between. CDR3 sequence reads: CASSGADAERSYNEQFF. In DNA, the CDR3 is TGTGCCAGCAGTGGAGCGGATGCGGAGCGCTCCTACAATGAGCAGTTCTTC.

The chain recombines TRBV5-8 with TRBJ1-3, with D maybe TRBD1 (5 bases). The V gene lost 5 bases and the J gene lost 3 bases, with 15 bases spanning the gap. Germline V lookup: CDR1 SGHTS, CDR2 YDEGEE. This CDR3 has 15 residues. The CDR3 sequence: CASRLLGGGGNTIYF. CDR3 coding DNA: TGTGCCAGCAGGTTGCTCGGGGGTGGTGGAAACACCATATATTTT.

The rearrangement links TRBV27 to TRBJ2-7; tentative D call: TRBD1 (6 bases). CDR3 length: 13 residues. CDR1 is MNHEY, CDR2 SMNVEV, per germline (reference sequence). The V end lost 5 bases, the J end lost 5 bases, and 13 bases lay between the germline ends. For the CDR3, the DNA is TGTGCCAGCAGTCTCAGGGGTTACCACGAGCAGTACTTC. It yields the protein CASSLRGYHEQYF.

The chain couples TRBV4-3 to TRBJ2-1; no clear D gene. Germline loops: CDR1 LGHNA, CDR2 YSLEER. The CDR3 is 15 residues long. With 0 bases removed from V and 4 bases from J, the gap between germline ends came to 10 bases. CDR3 DNA sequence: TGCGCCAGCAGCCAAGAAGCTAGTAATTACAATGAGCAGTTCTTC. This gives the protein CASSQEASNYNEQFF.

The V gene is TRBV7-9, the J gene TRBJ1-6, with D maybe TRBD1 (5 bases). Trimming pared 5 bases from V and 0 bases from J, leaving 14 bases between. Germline CDR1 SEHNR, CDR2 FQNEAQ (reference sequence). CDR3 length: 17 residues. The CDR3 bases are TGTGCCAGCAGCCCTTTCGGGGGGAGCTCCTATAATTCACCCCTCCACTTT. It specifies CASSPFGGSSYNSPLHF.

The J gene is TRBJ2-7, the V gene TRBV7-2; 8 bases agree with TRBD1. Germline CDR1 reads SGHTA; CDR2 reads FQGNSA. The CDR3 runs to 16 residues. Germline trimming cut 4 bases from V and 3 bases from J; bases unmatched to any gene: 11. CDR3 nucleotide sequence: TGTGCCAGCAGCTCGTTGGGGCCAGGGGGCTTCTACGAGCAGTACTTC. This encodes CASSSLGPGGFYEQYF.

The genes are TRBV30 and TRBJ1-1, with TRBD1 matching over 8 bases. Germline V gene lookup returns CDR1 GTSNPN and CDR2 SVGIG (reference sequence). J was trimmed by 6 bases and V by 1 base; bases with no gene match: 7. This CDR3 is 14 amino acids long. The CDR3 reads CAWSADRERAEAFF. In nucleotides, the CDR3 is TGTGCCTGGAGTGCGGACAGGGAGCGGGCTGAAGCTTTCTTT.

This clone was detected only once. The J gene is TRBJ1-3, the V gene TRBV19; perhaps TRBD1 as D (6 bases). Germline CDR1 LNHDA, CDR2 SQIVND (reference sequence). The CDR3 totals 15 residues. Trimming took 9 bases from V and 3 from J, leaving 18 bases between them. The CDR3 region has the DNA TGTGCCAGCTGTAACGGAGGGGGTCGTGGAAACACCATATATTTT. Translated, it gives CASCNGGGRGNTIYF.

This chain uses TRBV2 with TRBJ1-1; a possible D gene is TRBD1 (5 bases). V lost 6 bases to trimming and J lost 1 base, with 12 bases between them. Germline loops: CDR1 SNHLY, CDR2 FYNNEI. This CDR3 has 14 amino acids. The DNA of the CDR3 is TGTGCCAGCAGGGGGGTGGGCCCGAACACTGAAGCTTTCTTT. Translated, it gives CASRGVGPNTEAFF. Together with reference TRBV2 and TRBJ1-1, the CDR3 gives the full variable domain: EPEVTQTPSHQVTQMGQEVILRCVPISNHLYFYWYRQILGQKVEFLVSFYNNEISEKSEIFDDQFSVERPDGSNFTLKIRSTKLEDSAMYFCASRGVGPNTEAFFGQGTRLTVV.

The chain combines TRBV28 with TRBJ1-5, with 8 nucleotides matching TRBD1. V was pared by 3 bases and J by 6 bases, with 13 bases of the junction left unmatched. There are 17 residues in the CDR3. The germline V gene encodes CDR1 MDHEN and CDR2 SYDVKM. DNA for the CDR3: TGTGCCAGCAGTTTGCAGGGGGCGAGGGGTGTAATTCAGCCCCAGCATTTT. The encoded protein is CASSLQGARGVIQPQHF.

This chain joins TRBV3-1 (or the pseudogene TRBV3-2) and TRBJ1-3; D gene ambiguous. Germline loops: CDR1 LGHDT, CDR2 YNNKEL (reference sequence). The CDR3 has 15 amino acids. The ends were cut back, 0 bases at V and 0 bases at J, with 6 bases in the middle. The CDR3 DNA reads as TGTGCCAGCAGCCAAGATCCAGACTCTGGAAACACCATATATTTT. Protein: CASSQDPDSGNTIYF.

The chain combines TRBV29-1 with TRBJ2-7; D is perhaps TRBD1 or TRBD2 (5 bases each). V lost 6 bases and J 6 bases, leaving 21 bases between the germline ends. Per the germline V gene, CDR1 is SQVTM and CDR2 is ANQGSEA. The CDR3 length is 14 residues. CDR3 sequence: CSVGRGPDSGEQYF. DNA for the CDR3: TGCAGCGTCGGCCGGGGACCCGATTCGGGCGAGCAGTACTTC.

The chain carries TRBV19 and TRBJ2-7; a weak D match, TRBD2 (7 bases). The J call may be mistaken, given a closer DNA end match to TRBJ2-1. Germline V gene lookup returns CDR1 LNHDA and CDR2 SQIVND (reference sequence). CDR3 length: 15 amino acids. Here the CDR3 reads CASSIEGGALNEQFF. DNA of the CDR3: TGTGCCAGTAGTATAGAAGGGGGGGCGTTAAATGAGCAGTTCTTC.

This clone was observed once. A junction boundary mismatches the germline segment, possibly from a read error. V is TRBV4-3 and J is TRBJ2-2; TRBD1 might be the D (5 bases). The CDR3 sequence is 16 residues long. Germline V gene sequence: CDR1 LGHNA, CDR2 YSLEER. The CDR3 DNA is TGCGCCAGCAGCCAGCTACTACCAGGGAACGCCGGGGAGCTGTTTTTT. It is translated as CASSQLLPGNAGELFF.

CDR3 amino acids: CASSLRWDGGHDYGYTF. The CDR3 DNA reads TGTGCCAGCAGCTTAAGGTGGGACGGGGGACACGACTATGGCTACACCTTC. This sequence joins TRBV7-3 and TRBJ1-2, with D possibly TRBD1 on 6 matching bases. Germline V gene sequence: CDR1 SGHTA, CDR2 FQGTGA. There are 17 residues in the CDR3. Trimming took off 1 base at V and 3 bases at J, with 18 bases between the two ends. Full variable domain (rest looked up from reference TRBV7-3 and TRBJ1-2): GAGVSQTPSNKVTEKGKYVELRCDPISGHTALYWYRQSLGQGPEFLIYFQGTGAADDSGLPNDRFFAVRPEGSVSTLKIQRTERGDSAVYLCASSLRWDGGHDYGYTFGSGTRLTVV.

This chain links TRBV6-5 with TRBJ1-6; D is unclear. Germline CDR1 is MNHEY and CDR2 is SVGAGI. CDR3 length: 15 amino acids. Trimming pared 0 bases from V and 9 bases from J, leaving 12 bases between. Here the CDR3 DNA reads TGTGCCAGCAGTTACTCGACGGGATTTACTTCACCCCTCCACTTT. Translating gives CASSYSTGFTSPLHF.

The V gene is TRBV10-3, the J gene TRBJ2-3, with TRBD2 matching over 13 bases. There are 16 residues in the CDR3. Germline-derived CDR1 and CDR2 are ENHRY and SYGVKD. V trimming: 11 bases; J trimming: 4 bases; junction bases outside the gene matches: 12. The CDR3 loop is CAAKAGLAGEADTQYF. Here the CDR3 DNA reads TGTGCCGCTAAAGCTGGACTAGCGGGAGAGGCAGATACGCAGTATTTT.

The chain joins TRBV24-1 to TRBJ2-3; D possibly corresponds to TRBD1 (5 bases). This CDR3 has 17 amino acids. V was trimmed by 2 bases and J by 6 bases, leaving 20 bases between them. Germline-derived CDR1 and CDR2 are KGHDR and SFDVKD. This chain's CDR3 is CATSDSARAGRWDTQYF. Written as DNA, the CDR3 is TGTGCCACCAGTGATTCGGCTCGGGCAGGGCGTTGGGATACGCAGTATTTT.